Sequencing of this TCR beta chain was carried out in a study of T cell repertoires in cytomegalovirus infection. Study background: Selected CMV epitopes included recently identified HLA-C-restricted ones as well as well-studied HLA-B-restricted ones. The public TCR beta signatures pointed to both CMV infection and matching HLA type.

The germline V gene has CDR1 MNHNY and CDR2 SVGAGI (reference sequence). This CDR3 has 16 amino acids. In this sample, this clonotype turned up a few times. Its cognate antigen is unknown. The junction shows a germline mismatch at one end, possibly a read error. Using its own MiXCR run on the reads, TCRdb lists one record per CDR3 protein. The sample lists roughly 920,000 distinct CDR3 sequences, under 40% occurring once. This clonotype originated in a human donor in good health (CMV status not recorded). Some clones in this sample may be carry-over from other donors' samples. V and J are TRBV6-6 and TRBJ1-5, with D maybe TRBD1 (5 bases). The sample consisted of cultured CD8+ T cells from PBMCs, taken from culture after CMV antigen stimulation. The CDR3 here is CVSSSVRVPFVQPQHF. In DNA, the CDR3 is TGTGTCAGCAGTTCGGTCAGGGTCCCCTTCGTTCAGCCCCAGCATTTT.